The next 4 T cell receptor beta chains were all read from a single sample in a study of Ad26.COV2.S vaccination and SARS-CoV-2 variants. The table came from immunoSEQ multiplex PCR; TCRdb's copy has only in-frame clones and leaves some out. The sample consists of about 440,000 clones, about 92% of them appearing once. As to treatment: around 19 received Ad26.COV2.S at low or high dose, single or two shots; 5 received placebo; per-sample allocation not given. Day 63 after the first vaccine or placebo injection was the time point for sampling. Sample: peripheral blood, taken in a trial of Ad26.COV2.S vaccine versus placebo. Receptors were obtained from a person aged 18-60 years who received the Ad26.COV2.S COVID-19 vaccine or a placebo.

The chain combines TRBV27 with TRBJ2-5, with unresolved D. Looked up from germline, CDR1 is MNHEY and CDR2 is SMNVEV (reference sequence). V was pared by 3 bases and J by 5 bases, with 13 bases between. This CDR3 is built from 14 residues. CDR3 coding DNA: TGTGCCAGCAGTTTTGGTCCAGCTTTGGAGACCCAGTACTTC. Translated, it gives CASSFGPALETQYF.

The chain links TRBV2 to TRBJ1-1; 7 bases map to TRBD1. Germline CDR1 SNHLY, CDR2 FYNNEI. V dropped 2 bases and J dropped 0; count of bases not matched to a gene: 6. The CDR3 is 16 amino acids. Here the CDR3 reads CASSERRTGLNTEAFF. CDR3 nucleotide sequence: TGTGCCAGCAGTGAACGAAGGACAGGTTTGAACACTGAAGCTTTCTTT.

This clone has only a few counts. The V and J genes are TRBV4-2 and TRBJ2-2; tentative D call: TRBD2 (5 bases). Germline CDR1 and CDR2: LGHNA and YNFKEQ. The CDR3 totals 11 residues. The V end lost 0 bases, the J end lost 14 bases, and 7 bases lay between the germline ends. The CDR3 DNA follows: TGTGCCAGCAGCCAAGAGCTAGCTCTGTTTTTT. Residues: CASSQELALFF.

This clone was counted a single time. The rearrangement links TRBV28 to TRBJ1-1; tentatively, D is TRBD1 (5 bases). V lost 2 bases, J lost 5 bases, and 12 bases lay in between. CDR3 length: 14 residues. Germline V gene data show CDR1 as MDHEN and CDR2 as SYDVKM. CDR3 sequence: CASSLGGVGTEAFF. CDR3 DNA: TGTGCCAGCAGTTTAGGAGGGGTTGGAACTGAAGCTTTCTTT.